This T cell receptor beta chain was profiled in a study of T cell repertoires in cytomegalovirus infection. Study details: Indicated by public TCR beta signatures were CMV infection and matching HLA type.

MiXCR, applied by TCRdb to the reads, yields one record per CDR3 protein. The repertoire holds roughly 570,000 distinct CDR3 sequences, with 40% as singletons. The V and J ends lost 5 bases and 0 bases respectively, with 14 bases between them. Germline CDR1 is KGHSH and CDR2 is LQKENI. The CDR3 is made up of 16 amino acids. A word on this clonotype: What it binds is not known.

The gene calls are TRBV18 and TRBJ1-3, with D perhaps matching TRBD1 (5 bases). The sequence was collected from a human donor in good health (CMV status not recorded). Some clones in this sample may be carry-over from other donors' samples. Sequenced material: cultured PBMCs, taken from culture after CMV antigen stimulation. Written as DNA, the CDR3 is TGTGCCAGCTCAGCCGGGACGGCCTTCTCTGGAAACACCATATATTTT. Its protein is CASSAGTAFSGNTIYF.